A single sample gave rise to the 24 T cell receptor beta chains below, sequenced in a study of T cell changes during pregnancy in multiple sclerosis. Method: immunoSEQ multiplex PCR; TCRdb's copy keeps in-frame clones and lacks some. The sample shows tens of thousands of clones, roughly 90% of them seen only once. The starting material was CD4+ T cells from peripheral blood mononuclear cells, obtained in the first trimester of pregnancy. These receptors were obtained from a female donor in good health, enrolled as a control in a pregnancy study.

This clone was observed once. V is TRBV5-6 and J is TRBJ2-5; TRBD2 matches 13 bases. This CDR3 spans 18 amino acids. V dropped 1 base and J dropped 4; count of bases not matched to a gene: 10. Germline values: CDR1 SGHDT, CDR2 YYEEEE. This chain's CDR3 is CASSLPLGLAGASETQYF. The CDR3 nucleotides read TGTGCCAGCAGCTTGCCCCTTGGACTAGCGGGAGCCTCAGAGACCCAGTACTTC. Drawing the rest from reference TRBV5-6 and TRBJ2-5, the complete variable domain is DAGVTQSPTHLIKTRGQQVTLRCSPKSGHDTVSWYQQALGQGPQFIFQYYEEEERQRGNFPDRFSGHQFPNYSSELNVNALLLGDSALYLCASSLPLGLAGASETQYFGPGTRLLVL.

CDR3 nucleotide sequence: TGTGCCAGCAGCCTCGGGGGGATCAGGTTAAGGGAAACTGAAGCTTTCTTT. Its translation is CASSLGGIRLRETEAFF. The chain links TRBV7-9 to TRBJ1-1; possible D gene TRBD1, 5 bases. The CDR3 extends over 17 amino acids. Trimming removed 5 bases from V and 5 bases from J, with 24 bases in between. Germline V CDR1 and CDR2: SEHNR, FQNEAQ (reference sequence).

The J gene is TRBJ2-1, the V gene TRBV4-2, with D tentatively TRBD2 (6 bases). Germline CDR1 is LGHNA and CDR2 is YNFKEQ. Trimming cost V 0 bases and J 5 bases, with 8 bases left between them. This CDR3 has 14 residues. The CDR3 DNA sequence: TGTGCCAGCAGCCAAGATCCGGGGGACAATGAGCAGTTCTTC. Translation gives CASSQDPGDNEQFF.

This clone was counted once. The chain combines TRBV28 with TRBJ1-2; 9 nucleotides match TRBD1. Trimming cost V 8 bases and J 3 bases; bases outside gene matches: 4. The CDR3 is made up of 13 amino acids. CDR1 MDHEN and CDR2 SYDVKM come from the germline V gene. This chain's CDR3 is CASGTGMDYGYTF. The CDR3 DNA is TGTGCCAGCGGGACAGGGATGGACTATGGCTACACCTTC.

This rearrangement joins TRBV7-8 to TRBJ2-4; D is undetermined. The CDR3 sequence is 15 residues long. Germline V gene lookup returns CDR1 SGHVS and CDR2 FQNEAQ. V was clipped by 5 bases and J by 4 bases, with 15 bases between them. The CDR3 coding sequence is TGTGCCAGCAGCCCCCTGAGGAGTCGGAAAAACATTCAGTACTTC. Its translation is CASSPLRSRKNIQYF.

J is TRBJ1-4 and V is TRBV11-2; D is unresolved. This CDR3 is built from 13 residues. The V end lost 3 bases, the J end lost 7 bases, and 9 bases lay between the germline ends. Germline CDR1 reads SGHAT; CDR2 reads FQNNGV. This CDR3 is CASSFSTVEKLFF. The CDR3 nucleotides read TGTGCCAGCAGCTTTAGTACAGTTGAAAAACTGTTTTTT.

The CDR3 loop is CASSYRAGAYEQYF. The DNA of the CDR3 is TGTGCCAGCAGTTACCGAGCGGGAGCATACGAGCAGTACTTC. The gene calls are TRBV6-5 and TRBJ2-7, with 8 bases lining up with TRBD2. The CDR3 is 14 amino acids. Germline assignment: CDR1 MNHEY and CDR2 SVGAGI. V was pared by 2 bases and J by 4 bases, with 4 bases of the junction left unmatched.

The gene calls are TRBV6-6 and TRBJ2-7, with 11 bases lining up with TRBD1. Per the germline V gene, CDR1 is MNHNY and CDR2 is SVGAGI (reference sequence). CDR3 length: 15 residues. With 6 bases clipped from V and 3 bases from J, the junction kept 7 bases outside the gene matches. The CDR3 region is CASSLSGTGGYEQYF. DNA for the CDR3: TGTGCCAGCAGCCTATCCGGGACAGGGGGCTACGAGCAGTACTTC.

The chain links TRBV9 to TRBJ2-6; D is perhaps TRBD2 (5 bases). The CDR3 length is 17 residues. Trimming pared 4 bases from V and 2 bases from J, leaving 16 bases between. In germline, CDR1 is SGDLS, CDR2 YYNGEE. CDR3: CASSSSDGVAGANVLTF. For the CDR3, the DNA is TGTGCCAGCAGCTCTTCTGACGGGGTTGCTGGGGCCAACGTCCTGACTTTC.

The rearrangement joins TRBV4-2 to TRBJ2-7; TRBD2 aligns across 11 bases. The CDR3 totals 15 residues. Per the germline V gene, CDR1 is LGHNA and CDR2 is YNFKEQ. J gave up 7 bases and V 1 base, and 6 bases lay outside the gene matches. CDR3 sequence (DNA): TGTGCCAGCAGCCAAGCATCTAGCGGGGGGCCTGAGCAGTACTTC. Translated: CASSQASSGGPEQYF.

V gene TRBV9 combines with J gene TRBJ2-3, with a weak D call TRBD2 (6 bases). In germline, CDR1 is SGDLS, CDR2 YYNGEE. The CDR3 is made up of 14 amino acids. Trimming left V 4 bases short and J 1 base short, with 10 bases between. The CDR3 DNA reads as TGTGCCAGCAGCTCTAGCGTTGGCACAGATACGCAGTATTTT. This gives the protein CASSSSVGTDTQYF.

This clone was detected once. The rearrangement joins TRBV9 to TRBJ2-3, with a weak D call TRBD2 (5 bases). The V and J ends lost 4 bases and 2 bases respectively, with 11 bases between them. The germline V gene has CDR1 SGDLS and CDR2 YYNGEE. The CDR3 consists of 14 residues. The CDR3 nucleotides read TGTGCCAGCAGCAACGGGATATCCACAGATACGCAGTATTTT. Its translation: CASSNGISTDTQYF.

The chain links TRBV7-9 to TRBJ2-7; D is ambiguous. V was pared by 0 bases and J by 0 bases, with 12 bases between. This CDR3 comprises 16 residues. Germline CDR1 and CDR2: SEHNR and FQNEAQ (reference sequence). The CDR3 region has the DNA TGTGCCAGCAGCTTAGCAAGAGGCTCAAGCTCCTACGAGCAGTACTTC. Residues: CASSLARGSSSYEQYF.

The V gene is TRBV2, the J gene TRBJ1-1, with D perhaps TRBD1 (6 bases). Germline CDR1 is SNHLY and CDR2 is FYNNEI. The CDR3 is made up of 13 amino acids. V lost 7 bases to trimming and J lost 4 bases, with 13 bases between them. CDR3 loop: CASIPEQGTEAFF. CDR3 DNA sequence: TGTGCCAGCATTCCCGAACAGGGCACTGAAGCTTTCTTT.

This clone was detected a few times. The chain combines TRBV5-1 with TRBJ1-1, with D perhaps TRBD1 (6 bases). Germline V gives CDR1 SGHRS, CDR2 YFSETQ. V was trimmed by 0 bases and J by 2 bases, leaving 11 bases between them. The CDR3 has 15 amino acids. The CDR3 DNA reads TGCGCCAGCAGCTTGGACAGGGTAGGAAACACTGAAGCTTTCTTT. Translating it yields CASSLDRVGNTEAFF.

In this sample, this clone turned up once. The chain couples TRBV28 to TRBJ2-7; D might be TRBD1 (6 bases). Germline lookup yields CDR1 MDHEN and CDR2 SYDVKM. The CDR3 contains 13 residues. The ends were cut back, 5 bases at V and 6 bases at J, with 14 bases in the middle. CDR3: CASSLTTGVEQYF. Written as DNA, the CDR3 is TGTGCCAGCAGTCTTACGACAGGAGTCGAGCAGTACTTC.

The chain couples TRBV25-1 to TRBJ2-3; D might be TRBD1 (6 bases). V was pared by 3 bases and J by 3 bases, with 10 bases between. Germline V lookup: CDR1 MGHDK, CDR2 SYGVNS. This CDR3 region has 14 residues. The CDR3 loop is CASSDTGITDTQYF. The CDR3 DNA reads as TGTGCCAGCAGTGATACAGGGATAACAGATACGCAGTATTTT. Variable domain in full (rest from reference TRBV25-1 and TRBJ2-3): EADIYQTPRYLVIGTGKKITLECSQTMGHDKMYWYQQDPGMELHLIHYSYGVNSTEKGDLSSESTVSRIRTEHFPLTLESARPSHTSQYLCASSDTGITDTQYFGPGTRLTVL.

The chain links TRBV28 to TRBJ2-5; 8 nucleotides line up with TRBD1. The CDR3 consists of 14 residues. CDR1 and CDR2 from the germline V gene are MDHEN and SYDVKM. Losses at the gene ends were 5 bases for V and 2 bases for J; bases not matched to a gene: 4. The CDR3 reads CASSPTGGQETQYF. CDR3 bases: TGTGCCAGCAGTCCAACAGGGGGTCAAGAGACCCAGTACTTC.

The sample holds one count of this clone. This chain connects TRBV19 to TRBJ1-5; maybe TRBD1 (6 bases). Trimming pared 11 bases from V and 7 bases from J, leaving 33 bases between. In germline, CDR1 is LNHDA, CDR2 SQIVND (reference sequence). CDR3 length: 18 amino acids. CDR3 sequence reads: CAPAPTGLLGQLVQPQHF. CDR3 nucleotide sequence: TGTGCCCCGGCCCCGACAGGTCTACTCGGGCAGCTCGTCCAGCCCCAGCATTTT.

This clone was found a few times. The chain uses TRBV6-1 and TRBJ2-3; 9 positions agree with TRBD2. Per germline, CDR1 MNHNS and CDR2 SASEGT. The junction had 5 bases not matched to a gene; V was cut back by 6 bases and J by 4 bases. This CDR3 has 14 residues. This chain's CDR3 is CASSAGGLADTQYF. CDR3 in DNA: TGTGCCAGCAGCGCGGGGGGGCTCGCAGATACGCAGTATTTT.

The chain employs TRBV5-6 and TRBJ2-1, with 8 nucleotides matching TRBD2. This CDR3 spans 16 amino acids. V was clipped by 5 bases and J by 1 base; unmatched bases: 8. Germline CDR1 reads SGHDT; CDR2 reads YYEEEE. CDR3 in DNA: TGTGCCAGCAGTCCGATCAGCGGGGGTTCCTACAATGAGCAGTTCTTC. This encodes CASSPISGGSYNEQFF.

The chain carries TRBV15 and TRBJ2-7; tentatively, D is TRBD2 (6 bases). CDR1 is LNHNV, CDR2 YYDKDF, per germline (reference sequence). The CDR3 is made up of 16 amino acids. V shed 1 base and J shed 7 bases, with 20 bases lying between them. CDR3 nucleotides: TGTGCCACCAGCAGAGGGAGGGGCACAGCCTTTGTGGAGCAGTACTTC. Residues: CATSRGRGTAFVEQYF.

In nucleotides, the CDR3 is TGTGCCAGCAGCTTCCCAGGGGGCTACCAAAATTCACCCCTCCACTTT. The encoded protein is CASSFPGGYQNSPLHF. The chain joins TRBV5-6 to TRBJ1-6, with 8 positions matching TRBD1. The V gene end was trimmed by 2 bases and the J gene end by 7 bases; junction bases not matched to a gene: 8. There are 16 residues in the CDR3. Per the germline V gene, CDR1 is SGHDT and CDR2 is YYEEEE.

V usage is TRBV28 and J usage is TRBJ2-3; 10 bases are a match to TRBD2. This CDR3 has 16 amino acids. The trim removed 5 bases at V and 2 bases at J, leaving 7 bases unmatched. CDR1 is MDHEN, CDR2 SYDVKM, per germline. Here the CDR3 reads CASSPRTSGTTDTQYF. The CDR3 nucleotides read TGTGCCAGCAGTCCTAGGACTAGCGGAACCACAGATACGCAGTATTTT. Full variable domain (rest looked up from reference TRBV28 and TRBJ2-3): DVKVTQSSRYLVKRTGEKVFLECVQDMDHENMFWYRQDPGLGLRLIYFSYDVKMKEKGDIPEGYSVSREKKERFSLILESASTNQTSMYLCASSPRTSGTTDTQYFGPGTRLTVL.